This T cell receptor beta chain was retrieved from a study of Ad26.COV2.S vaccination and SARS-CoV-2 variants. V lost 10 bases, J lost 5 bases, and 15 bases stayed unmatched. CDR1 is MNHEY, CDR2 SVGAGI, per germline. The CDR3 is 15 amino acids. The repertoire was sequenced with immunoSEQ multiplex PCR; TCRdb's copy has only in-frame clones and lacks some. The repertoire holds 430,000 or so clones, with approximately 90% as singletons. The treatment was: 19 received Ad26.COV2.S at low or high dose, single or two shots; about 5 received placebo; per-sample allocation not given. Sampling took place 63 days after the first vaccine or placebo injection.

The sequence was collected from a person between 18 and 59 years old who received the Ad26.COV2.S COVID-19 vaccine or a placebo. This specimen consisted of peripheral blood, obtained in a trial of Ad26.COV2.S vaccine versus placebo. The V call is TRBV6-5, the J call TRBJ2-5, with 8 bases aligning to TRBD2. CDR3 bases: TGTGCCACCAAACCCGCCAGCGGGAGTATCGAGACCCAGTACTTC. The encoded protein is CATKPASGSIETQYF.